This T cell receptor (beta chain) was observed in a study of CD8+CD57+ T cells in acquired aplastic anemia. Study as a whole: Average DNA yield from sorted CD4+ and CD8+ cells was about 3 ug.

CDR3 and TCR beta VDJ profiling relied on genomic DNA as the template. TCRdb independently ran MiXCR on the reads; one entry per CDR3 protein. The sample has about 200,000 distinct CDR3 sequences, 34% seen once. The study's findings and limits: The same twenty-nine CD8+ CDR3 sequences occurred in patients and in controls. Patient and control CD8+ Simpson's diversity was not significantly different.

There are many counts of this clonotype. Its antigen is not known. Sequenced material: sorted CD4+, CD8+, or CD8+CD57+ T cells (not recorded which) from PBMCs. The sequence was obtained from a human donor in good health, serving as a control.

The CDR3 DNA follows: TGCGCCAGCAGCTTGCATGGGACCGGTAATCAGCCCCAGCATTTT. Protein: CASSLHGTGNQPQHF. The chain carries TRBV5-1 and TRBJ1-5, with TRBD1 as a possible D gene (5 bases). V was pared by 1 base and J by 4 bases, with 12 bases between. The CDR3 is 15 amino acids. The V gene's germline CDR1 is SGHRS and CDR2 YFSETQ.